The clone carrying this TCR beta chain appeared many times. The antigen is unknown. As it was prepared, the TCRbeta library received unique molecular identifiers. TCRdb reprocessed the PCR reads via MiXCR and lists one record per CDR3 protein. The repertoire has 200,000 to 300,000 distinct CDR3 sequences, roughly 7.7% of them found once; the top ten carry almost 6.5%. The germline V and J ends were trimmed by 2 bases and 1 base, with 8 bases remaining between them. Germline CDR1 is SGHAT and CDR2 is FQNNGV. The CDR3 is 15 amino acids. The data stem from a study of T-cell reconstitution after alpha-beta-depleted transplantation in children. General study results and limits: One year after transplant, T-cell counts and diversity came mostly from newly produced T cells.

The sequence was obtained from a male patient aged 10-17 years who had a stem cell transplant for acute lymphoblastic leukemia, so the T cells may come from the graft donor. The sequencing here drew on PBMCs, mostly from graft donor cells, taken 180 days after TCRalphabeta/CD19-depleted stem cell transplant. The rearrangement joins TRBV11-2 to TRBJ2-2; TRBD1 is a possible D gene (5 bases). The CDR3, as DNA: TGTGCCAGCAGCTTATGGCAGGGGAACACCGGGGAGCTGTTTTTT. It yields the protein CASSLWQGNTGELFF.